This TCR beta chain stems from a study of neurological immune-mediated disorders. This clonotype has at least ten counts. V lost 3 bases, J lost 7 bases, and 20 bases lay in between. Germline CDR1 and CDR2: SGHDT and YYEEEE. The CDR3 has 16 amino acids. TCRdb reprocessed the 5' RACE reads with MiXCR, giving one entry per CDR3 protein. Of roughly 59,000 distinct CDR3 sequences in the sample, more than 4.5% were seen once. The chain combines TRBV5-6 with TRBJ2-1, with D possibly matching TRBD2 (7 bases). Sequenced sample: PBMCs. The receptor was derived from a human donor with multiple sclerosis. The donor label of this sample is uncertain. The DNA for the CDR3 is TGTGCCAGCAGCTCCGTGGGAGGGGGGGCCCCAAATGAGCAGTTCTTC. Its protein product is CASSSVGGGAPNEQFF.